These 4 T cell receptor beta chains originate from one sample sequenced in a study of blood T cell repertoires in COVID-19. Libraries were prepared by immunoSEQ multiplex PCR; TCRdb keeps only in-frame clonotypes and omits some of them. The sample lists roughly 180,000 clones, 70% to 85% occurring once. The specimen was peripheral blood. These receptors were obtained from a woman in her twenties or thirties with acute or convalescent COVID-19.

The chain couples TRBV7-8 to TRBJ2-1; 11 bases align to TRBD2. CDR3 length: 12 residues. Germline CDR1 reads SGHVS; CDR2 reads FQNEAQ. Unmatched junction bases numbered 1, after V lost 0 bases and J lost 15 bases. Here the CDR3 reads CASSLATSGGFF. CDR3 nucleotide sequence: TGTGCCAGCAGCTTAGCAACTAGCGGGGGGTTCTTC.

This clone was recorded a few times. The chain uses TRBV30 and TRBJ2-1, with 13 bases aligning to TRBD2. CDR1 and CDR2 (germline): GTSNPN, SVGIG (reference sequence). CDR3 size: 17 residues. J gave up 3 bases and V 5 bases, and 10 bases lay outside the gene matches. CDR3 in DNA: TGTGCCTGGCGAAACAGAGGACTAGCGGGGGTCTACAATGAGCAGTTCTTC. Amino acids: CAWRNRGLAGVYNEQFF.

This chain connects TRBV30 to TRBJ1-2, with a possible D match to TRBD1 (6 bases). V lost 7 bases and J lost 4, with 22 bases in between. Germline lookup yields CDR1 GTSNPN and CDR2 SVGIG (reference sequence). The CDR3 loop spans 15 amino acids. The CDR3 here is CASYLPRGLGYGYTF. CDR3 coding DNA: TGTGCCTCCTACCTTCCCAGGGGATTAGGCTATGGCTACACCTTC.

The genes are TRBV11-2 and TRBJ1-1; the D is unclear. This CDR3 is built from 15 residues. Trimming removed 4 bases at V and 0 bases at J, with 12 bases between. From germline, CDR1 is SGHAT and CDR2 FQNNGV. Written as DNA, the CDR3 is TGTGCCAGCAGCTACCTAGGAGGGATGAACACTGAAGCTTTCTTT. Its protein product is CASSYLGGMNTEAFF. The full variable domain, its missing parts supplied by reference TRBV11-2 and TRBJ1-1, is EAGVAQSPRYKIIEKRQSVAFWCNPISGHATLYWYQQILGQGPKLLIQFQNNGVVDDSQLPKDRFSAERLKGVDSTLKIQPAKLEDSAVYLCASSYLGGMNTEAFFGQGTRLTVV.